This record covers a single TCR beta chain. Its cognate antigen is unknown. PCR involved 60 Vbeta and 13 Jbeta primers. Libraries were prepared by immunoSEQ multiplex PCR; TCRdb keeps only in-frame clonotypes and omits some of them. The repertoire holds some 170,000 clones, with 60% to 80% as singletons. This specimen comes from a study of cytomegalovirus exposure and HLA in healthy donors. Study-wide background: Prior work identified more than 90 million unique TCR beta sequences in some 180 million T cells.

V gave up 1 base and J gave up 4 bases, with 15 bases separating them. The CDR3 spans 16 residues. The germline V gene has CDR1 SGHDN and CDR2 FVKESK. Findings and caveats of the study: Cytomegalovirus association was listed for about 160 TCR beta chains. Rates of TCR association differed by HLA locus in a later analysis, with DRB1 highest and HLA-C lowest. V- and J-gene trimming of TCR beta was linked (in a later analysis) to a missense DCLRE1C variant.

The receptor was derived from a man aged 40-50 years in good health and CMV-seropositive. Source material: PBMCs. This chain joins TRBV14 and TRBJ2-3; D perhaps matches TRBD1 (7 bases). As DNA, the CDR3 is TGTGCCAGCAGCCAAGTCGGAGGGGGCATATCAGATACGCAGTATTTT. This translates into CASSQVGGGISDTQYF.